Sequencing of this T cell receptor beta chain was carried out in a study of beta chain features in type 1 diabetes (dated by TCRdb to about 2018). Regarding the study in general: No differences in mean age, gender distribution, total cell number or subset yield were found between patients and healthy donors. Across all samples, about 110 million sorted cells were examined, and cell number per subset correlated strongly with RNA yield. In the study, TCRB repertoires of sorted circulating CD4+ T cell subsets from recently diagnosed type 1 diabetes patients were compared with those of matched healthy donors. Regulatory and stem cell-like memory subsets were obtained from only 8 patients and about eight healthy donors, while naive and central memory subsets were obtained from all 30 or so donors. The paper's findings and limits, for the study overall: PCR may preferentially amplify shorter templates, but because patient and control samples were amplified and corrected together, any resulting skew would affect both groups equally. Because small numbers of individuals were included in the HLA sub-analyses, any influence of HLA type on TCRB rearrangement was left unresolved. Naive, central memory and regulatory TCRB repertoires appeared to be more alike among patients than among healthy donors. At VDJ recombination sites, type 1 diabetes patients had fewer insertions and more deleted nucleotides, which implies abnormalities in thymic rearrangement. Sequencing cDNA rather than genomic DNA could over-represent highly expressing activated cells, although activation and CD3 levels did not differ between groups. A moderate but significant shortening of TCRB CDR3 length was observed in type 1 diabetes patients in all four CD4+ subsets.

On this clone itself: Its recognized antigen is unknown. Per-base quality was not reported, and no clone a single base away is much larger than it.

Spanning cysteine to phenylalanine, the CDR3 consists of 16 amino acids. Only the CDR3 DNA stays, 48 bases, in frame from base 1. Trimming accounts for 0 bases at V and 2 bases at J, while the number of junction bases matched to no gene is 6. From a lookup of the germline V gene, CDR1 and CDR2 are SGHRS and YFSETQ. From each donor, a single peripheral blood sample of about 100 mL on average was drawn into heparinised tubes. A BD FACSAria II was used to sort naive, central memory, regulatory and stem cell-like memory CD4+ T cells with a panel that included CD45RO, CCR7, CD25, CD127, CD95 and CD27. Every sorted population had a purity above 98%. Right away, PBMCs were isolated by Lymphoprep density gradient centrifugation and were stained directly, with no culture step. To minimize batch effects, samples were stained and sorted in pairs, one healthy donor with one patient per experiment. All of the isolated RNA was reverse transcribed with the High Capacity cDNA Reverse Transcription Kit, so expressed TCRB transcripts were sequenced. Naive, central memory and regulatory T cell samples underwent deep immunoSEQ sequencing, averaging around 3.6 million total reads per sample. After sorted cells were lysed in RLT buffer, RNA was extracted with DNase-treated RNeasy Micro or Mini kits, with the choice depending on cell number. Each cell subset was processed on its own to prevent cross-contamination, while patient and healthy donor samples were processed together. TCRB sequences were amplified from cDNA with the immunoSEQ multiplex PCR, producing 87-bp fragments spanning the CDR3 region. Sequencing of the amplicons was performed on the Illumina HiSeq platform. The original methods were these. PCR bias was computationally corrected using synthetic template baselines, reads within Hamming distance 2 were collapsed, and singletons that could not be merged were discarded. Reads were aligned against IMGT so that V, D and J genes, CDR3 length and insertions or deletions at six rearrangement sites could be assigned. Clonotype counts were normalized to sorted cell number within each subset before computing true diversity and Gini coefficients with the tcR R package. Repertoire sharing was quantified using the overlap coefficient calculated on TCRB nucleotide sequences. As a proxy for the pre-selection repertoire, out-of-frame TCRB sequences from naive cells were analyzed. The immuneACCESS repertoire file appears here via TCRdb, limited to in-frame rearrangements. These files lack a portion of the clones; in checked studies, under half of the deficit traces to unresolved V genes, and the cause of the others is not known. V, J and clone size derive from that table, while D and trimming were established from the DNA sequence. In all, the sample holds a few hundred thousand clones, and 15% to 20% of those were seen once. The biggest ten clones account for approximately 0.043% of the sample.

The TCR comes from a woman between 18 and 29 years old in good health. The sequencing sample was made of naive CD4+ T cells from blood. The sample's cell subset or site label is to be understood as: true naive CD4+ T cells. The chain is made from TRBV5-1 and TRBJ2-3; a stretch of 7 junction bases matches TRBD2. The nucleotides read TGCGCCAGCAGCTTGGGTCCAGCGGGGCTCACAGATACGCAGTATTTT. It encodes CASSLGPAGLTDTQYF.